The T cell receptor beta chain described here comes from a study of CD8 T cells in ankylosing spondylitis. This CDR3 comprises 13 residues. The germline gives CDR1 LGHNT, CDR2 FRNRAP. Trimming left V 0 bases short and J 8 bases short, with 5 bases between. In TCRdb, the 5' RACE reads were re-called with MiXCR into one record per CDR3 protein. This sample has 150,000 to 200,000 distinct CDR3 sequences; roughly 34% occur once, and the top ten carry approximately 6%. Sequenced input: synovial fluid, either unsorted or a sorted T cell fraction (not recorded which). This clonotype originated in a male donor with ankylosing spondylitis. The chain uses TRBV12-5 and TRBJ1-6; D unresolved. The CDR3 spells CASGLVDYSPLHF. DNA of the CDR3: TGTGCTAGTGGTTTGGTGGACTATTCACCCCTCCACTTT.